The sequence of this TCR beta chain was determined in a study of T cells after yellow fever vaccination. Study background: It was SMART-Seq v4 Ultra Low Input that prepared the fractions with low cell numbers. Study-wide findings and caveats: Highly abundant clonotypes carried over from the bulk population could end up in FACS-sorted repertoires as contaminants.

A single record per CDR3 protein comes from TCRdb applying MiXCR to the 5' RACE reads. Of about 300,000 distinct CDR3 sequences listed, about 6.6% are singletons. At least ten counts were recorded for this clonotype. Its antigen is not known. This CDR3 has 16 residues. Germline lookup yields CDR1 SGHTA and CDR2 FQGNSA. Deletions cut 0 bases from V and 10 bases from J, with 19 bases between. This rearrangement joins TRBV7-2 to TRBJ2-1; D is perhaps TRBD1 or TRBD2 (6 bases each). This specimen was PBMCs, taken more than 35 days after the first yellow fever vaccination. This receptor was identified in a man between 18 and 29 years old who received the YFV17D yellow fever vaccine. Written as DNA, the CDR3 is TGTGCCAGCAGCTTAGCATGGGGGCCGGCCGGGGGAGAGCAGTTCTTC. The encoded protein is CASSLAWGPAGGEQFF.